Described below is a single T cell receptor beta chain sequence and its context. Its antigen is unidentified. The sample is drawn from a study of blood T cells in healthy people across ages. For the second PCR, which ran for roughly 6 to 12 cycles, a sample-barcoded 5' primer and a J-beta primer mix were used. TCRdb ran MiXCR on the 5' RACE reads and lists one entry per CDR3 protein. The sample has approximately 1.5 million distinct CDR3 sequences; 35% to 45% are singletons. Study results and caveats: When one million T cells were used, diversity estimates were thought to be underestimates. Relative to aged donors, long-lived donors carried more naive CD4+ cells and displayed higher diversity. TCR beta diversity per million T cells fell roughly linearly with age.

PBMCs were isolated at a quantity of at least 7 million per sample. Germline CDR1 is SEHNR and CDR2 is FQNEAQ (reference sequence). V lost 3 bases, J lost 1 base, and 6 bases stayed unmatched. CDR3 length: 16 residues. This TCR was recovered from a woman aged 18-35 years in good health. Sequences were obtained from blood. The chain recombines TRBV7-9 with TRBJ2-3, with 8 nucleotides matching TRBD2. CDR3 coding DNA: TGTGCCAGCAGCTTGGGACTAGTGATCGGCACAGATACGCAGTATTTT. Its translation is CASSLGLVIGTDTQYF.